This T cell receptor (beta chain) is from a study of early T cells in non-severe SARS-CoV-2 infection. Background on the study: Whole-blood bulk RNA, unsorted, was sequenced, and chains were unpaired. Study-wide points: In VDJdb matching, anti-spike CD8 responses were favored while private and CD4 specificities went missing.

The library protocol tagged individual cDNA molecules with unique molecular identifiers. TCRdb re-called the 5' RACE reads with MiXCR, one entry per CDR3 protein. The sample records 84,000 or so distinct CDR3 sequences, roughly an eighth being singletons. Trimming cost V 2 bases and J 15 bases, with 23 bases left between them. The CDR3 consists of 15 residues. A word on this clonotype: Its antigen is not known.

The chain carries TRBV12-3 or TRBV12-4 and TRBJ2-1; perhaps D is TRBD1 or TRBD2 (5 bases each). The TCR was taken from an adult who was a healthcare worker with PCR-confirmed SARS-CoV-2 infection or an uninfected control (not recorded which). The sample comprised whole blood. The CDR3: CASSLLAGLEQGPFF. In DNA, the CDR3 is TGTGCCAGCAGTTTACTAGCCGGGTTGGAGCAGGGCCCGTTCTTC.